The rows below give T cell receptor beta chains drawn from one sample of a study of molecular identifiers for immune sequencing clone quantification. TCRdb called the PCR reads again in MiXCR, with one record for every CDR3 protein. The sample includes 400,000 to 600,000 distinct CDR3 sequences, about a fifth of them seen just once. The sequenced material came from naive CD8+ T cells from blood, with Jurkat cell RNA spiked in. The receptors come from a human donor in good health. Some libraries in this study had Jurkat cell RNA spiked in. CDR3s include the opening cysteine and the closing phenylalanine or tryptophan. Fields, in order: CDR3 DNA, CDR3 protein, V gene, J gene, clone size, D gene. A D gene is named only where the DNA matches it firmly. The listing skips clone size in some rows; elsewhere it reads once, few, many or a size class.

TGTGCCAGCAGTACCTTGACAGGCACCTACGAGCAGTACTTC	CASSTLTGTYEQYF	TRBV6-6	TRBJ2-7	many	-
TGTGCCAGCAGCCCCGGGACAGGGTCTTTTAATGAAAAACTGTTTTTT	CASSPGTGSFNEKLFF	TRBV11-2	TRBJ1-4	few	TRBD1
TGTGCCAGCAGCTCAAATCCTCTAGCGGGGAAGTGGGGCACAGATACGCAGTATTTT	CASSSNPLAGKWGTDTQYF	TRBV7-2	TRBJ2-3	many	TRBD2
TGTGCCTGGTCAGTAGGGGTCTACGAGCAGTACTTC	CAWSVGVYEQYF	TRBV30	TRBJ2-7	-	-
TGCGCCAGCAGCCACGCTCATACAGGGGGCGCTGATTTTCTAGAGACCCAGTACTTC	CASSHAHTGGADFLETQYF	TRBV4-1	TRBJ2-5	few	TRBD1
TGTGCCAGCGGTTACTTGGGGCATGGGGTCGAGCAGTACTTC	CASGYLGHGVEQYF	TRBV6-5	TRBJ2-7	-	-
TGTGCTAGCAGCCTGATCAGGGAACAAGAGACCCAGTACTTC	CASSLIREQETQYF	TRBV7-7	TRBJ2-5	many	-
TGCGCCAGCAGCCAAGATAAGGTATTGGGCGCTAGTCCCTACGAGCAGTACTTC	CASSQDKVLGASPYEQYF	TRBV4-3	TRBJ2-7	-	-
TGCGCCAGCAGCCAGGCTGACAGGGGGCGGCAGCCCCAGCATTTT	CASSQADRGRQPQHF	TRBV4-1	TRBJ1-5	many	TRBD1
TGTGCCAGCAGCTCTCCCCCCCAGGGTACCTACGAGCAGTACTTC	CASSSPPQGTYEQYF	TRBV7-2	TRBJ2-7	many	-